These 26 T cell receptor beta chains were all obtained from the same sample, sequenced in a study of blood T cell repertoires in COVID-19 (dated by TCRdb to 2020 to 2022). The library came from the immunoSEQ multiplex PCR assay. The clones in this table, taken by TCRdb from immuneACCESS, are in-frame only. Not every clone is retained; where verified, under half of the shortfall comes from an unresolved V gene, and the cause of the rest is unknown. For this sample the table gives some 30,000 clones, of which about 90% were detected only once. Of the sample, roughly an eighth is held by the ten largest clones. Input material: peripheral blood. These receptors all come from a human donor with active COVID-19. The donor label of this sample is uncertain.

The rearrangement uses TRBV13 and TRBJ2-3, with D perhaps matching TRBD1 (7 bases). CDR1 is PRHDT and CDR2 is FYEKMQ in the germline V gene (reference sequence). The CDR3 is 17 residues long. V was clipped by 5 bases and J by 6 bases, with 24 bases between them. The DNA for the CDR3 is TGTGCCAGCAGCAGGCACGGAGGGGGCACCAGCTGGGATACGCAGTATTTT. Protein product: CASSRHGGGTSWDTQYF.

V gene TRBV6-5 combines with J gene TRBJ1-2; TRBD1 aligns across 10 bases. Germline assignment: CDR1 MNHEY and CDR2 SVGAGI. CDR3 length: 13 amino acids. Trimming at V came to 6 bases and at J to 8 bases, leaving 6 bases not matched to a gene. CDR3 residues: CASSRTGGEGYTF. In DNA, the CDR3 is TGTGCCAGCAGCCGGACAGGGGGAGAAGGCTACACCTTC.

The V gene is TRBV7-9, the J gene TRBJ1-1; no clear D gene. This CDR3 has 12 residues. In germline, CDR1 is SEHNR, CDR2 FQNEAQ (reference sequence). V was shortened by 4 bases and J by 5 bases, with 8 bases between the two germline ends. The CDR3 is CASSYGVTEAFF. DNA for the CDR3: TGTGCCAGCAGCTACGGGGTTACTGAAGCTTTCTTT.

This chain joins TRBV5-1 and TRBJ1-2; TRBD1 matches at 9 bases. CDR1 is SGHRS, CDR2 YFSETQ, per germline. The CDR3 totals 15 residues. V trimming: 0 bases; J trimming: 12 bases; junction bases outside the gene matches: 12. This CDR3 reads CASSLAPDRGWAHTF. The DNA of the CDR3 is TGCGCCAGCAGCTTGGCCCCGGACAGGGGCTGGGCTCACACCTTC.

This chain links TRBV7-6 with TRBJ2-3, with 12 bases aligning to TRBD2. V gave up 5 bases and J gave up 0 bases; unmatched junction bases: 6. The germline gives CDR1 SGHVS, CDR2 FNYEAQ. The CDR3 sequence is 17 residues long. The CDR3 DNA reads TGTGCCAGCAGCGCGCGGACTAGCGGGGACAGCACAGATACGCAGTATTTT. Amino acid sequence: CASSARTSGDSTDTQYF.

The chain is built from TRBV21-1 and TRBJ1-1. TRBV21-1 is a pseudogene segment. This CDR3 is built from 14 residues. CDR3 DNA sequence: TGTGCCGGCCAAAAACGCCATATCCGGGGAAAAGCTTTCTTT. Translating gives CAGQKRHIRGKAFF.

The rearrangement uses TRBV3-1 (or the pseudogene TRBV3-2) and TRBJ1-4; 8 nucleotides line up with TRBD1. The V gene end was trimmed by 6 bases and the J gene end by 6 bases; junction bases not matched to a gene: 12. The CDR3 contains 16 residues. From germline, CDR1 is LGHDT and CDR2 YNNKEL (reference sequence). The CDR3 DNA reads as TGTGCCAGCAGTCGTACCTCAGGGGGCGCCTATGAAAAACTGTTTTTT. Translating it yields CASSRTSGGAYEKLFF.

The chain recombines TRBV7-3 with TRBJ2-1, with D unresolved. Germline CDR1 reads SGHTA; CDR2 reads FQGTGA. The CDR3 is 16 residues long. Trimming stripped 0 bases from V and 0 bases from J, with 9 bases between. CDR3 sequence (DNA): TGTGCCAGCAGCTTAACAGCCCAAAGCTCCTACAATGAGCAGTTCTTC. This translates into CASSLTAQSSYNEQFF.

The CDR3 coding sequence is TGTGCCAGCAGCCCAGGGACAGCTAACTATGGCTACACCTTC. Its protein is CASSPGTANYGYTF. The chain links TRBV7-9 to TRBJ1-2; TRBD1 matches at 7 bases. The CDR3 is made up of 14 amino acids. V was clipped by 5 bases and J by 0 bases; unmatched bases: 3. Germline-derived CDR1 and CDR2 are SEHNR and FQNEAQ (reference sequence).

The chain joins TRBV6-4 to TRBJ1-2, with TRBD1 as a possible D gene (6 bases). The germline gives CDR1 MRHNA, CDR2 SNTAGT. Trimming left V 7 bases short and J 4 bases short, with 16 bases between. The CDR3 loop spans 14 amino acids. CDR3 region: CASTPEQGFYGYTF. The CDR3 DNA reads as TGTGCCAGCACCCCAGAACAGGGCTTCTATGGCTACACCTTC.

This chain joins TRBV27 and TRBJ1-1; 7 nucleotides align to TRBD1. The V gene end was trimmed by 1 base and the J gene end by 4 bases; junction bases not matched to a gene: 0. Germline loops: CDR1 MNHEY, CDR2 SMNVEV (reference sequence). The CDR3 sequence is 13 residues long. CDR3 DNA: TGTGCCAGCAGTTTATACAGGGGCACTGAAGCTTTCTTT. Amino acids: CASSLYRGTEAFF.

The DNA of the CDR3 is TGTGCCAGCAGCTCCCAAGGGGGACGCCCGAACACTGAAGCTTTCTTT. Translating gives CASSSQGGRPNTEAFF. V and J are TRBV7-3 and TRBJ1-1; a possible D gene is TRBD1 (6 bases). The germline V gene has CDR1 SGHTA and CDR2 FQGTGA. The CDR3 runs 16 residues. V was trimmed by 4 bases and J by 1 base, leaving 16 bases between them.

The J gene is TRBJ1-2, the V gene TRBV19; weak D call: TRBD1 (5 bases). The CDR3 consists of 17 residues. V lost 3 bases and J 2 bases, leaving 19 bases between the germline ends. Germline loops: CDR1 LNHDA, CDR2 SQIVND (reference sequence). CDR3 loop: CASSIGTGGFANYGYTF. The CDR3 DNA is TGTGCCAGTAGTATTGGTACAGGTGGATTTGCCAACTATGGCTACACCTTC.

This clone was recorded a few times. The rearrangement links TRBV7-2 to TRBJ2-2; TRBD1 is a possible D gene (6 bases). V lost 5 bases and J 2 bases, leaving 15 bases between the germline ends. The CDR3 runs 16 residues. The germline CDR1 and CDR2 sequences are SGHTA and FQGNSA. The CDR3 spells CASSGRNRVNTGELFF. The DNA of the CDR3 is TGTGCCAGCAGCGGCCGAAACAGGGTTAACACCGGGGAGCTGTTTTTT.

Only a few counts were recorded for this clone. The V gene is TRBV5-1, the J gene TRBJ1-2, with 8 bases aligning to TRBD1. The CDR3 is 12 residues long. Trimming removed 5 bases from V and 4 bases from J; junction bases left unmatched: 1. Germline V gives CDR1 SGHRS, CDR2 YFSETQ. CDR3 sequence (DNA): TGCGCCAGCAGACAGGGGGGCTATGGCTACACCTTC. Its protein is CASRQGGYGYTF. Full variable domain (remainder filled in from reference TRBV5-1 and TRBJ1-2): KAGVTQTPRYLIKTRGQQVTLSCSPISGHRSVSWYQQTPGQGLQFLFEYFSETQRNKGNFPGRFSGRQFSNSRSEMNVSTLELGDSALYLCASRQGGYGYTFGSGTRLTVV.

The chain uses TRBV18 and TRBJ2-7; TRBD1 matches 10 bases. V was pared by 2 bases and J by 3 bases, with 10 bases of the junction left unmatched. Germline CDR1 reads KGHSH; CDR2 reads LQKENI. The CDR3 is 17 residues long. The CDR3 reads CASSPGDRGLGYYEQYF. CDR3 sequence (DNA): TGTGCCAGCTCACCAGGTGACAGGGGGCTGGGGTACTACGAGCAGTACTTC. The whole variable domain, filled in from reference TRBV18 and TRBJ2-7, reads NAGVMQNPRHLVRRRGQEARLRCSPMKGHSHVYWYRQLPEEGLKFMVYLQKENIIDESGMPKERFSAEFPKEGPSILRIQQVVRGDSAAYFCASSPGDRGLGYYEQYFGPGTRLTVT.

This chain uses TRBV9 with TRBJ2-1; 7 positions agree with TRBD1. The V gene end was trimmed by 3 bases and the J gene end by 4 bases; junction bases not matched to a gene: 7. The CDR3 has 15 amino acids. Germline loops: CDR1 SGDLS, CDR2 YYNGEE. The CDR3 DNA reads TGTGCCAGCAGCGATACCGGGACAGCGTACAATGAGCAGTTCTTC. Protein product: CASSDTGTAYNEQFF.

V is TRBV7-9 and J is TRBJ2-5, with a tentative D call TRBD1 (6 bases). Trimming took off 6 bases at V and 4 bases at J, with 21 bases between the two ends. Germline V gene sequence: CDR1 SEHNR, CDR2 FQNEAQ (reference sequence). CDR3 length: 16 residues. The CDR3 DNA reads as TGTGCCAGCAGTCAATCGGCAGGGCTAGGGGGAGAGACCCAGTACTTC. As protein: CASSQSAGLGGETQYF.

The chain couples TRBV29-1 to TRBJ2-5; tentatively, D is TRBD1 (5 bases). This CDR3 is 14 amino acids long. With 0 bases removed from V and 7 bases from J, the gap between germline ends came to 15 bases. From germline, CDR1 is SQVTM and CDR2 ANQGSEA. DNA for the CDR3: TGCAGCGTTGAAGATGGGCAGGGCGGATGGACCCAGTACTTC. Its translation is CSVEDGQGGWTQYF. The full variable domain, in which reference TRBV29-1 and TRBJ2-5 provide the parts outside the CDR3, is SAVISQKPSRDICQRGTSLTIQCQVDSQVTMMFWYRQQPGQSLTLIATANQGSEATYESGFVIDKFPISRPNLTFSTLTVSNMSPEDSSIYLCSVEDGQGGWTQYFGPGTRLLVL.

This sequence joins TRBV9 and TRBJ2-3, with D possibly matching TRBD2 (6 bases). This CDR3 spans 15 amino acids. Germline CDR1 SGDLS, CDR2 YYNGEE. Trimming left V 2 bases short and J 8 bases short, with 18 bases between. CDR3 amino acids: CASSVNTSPLATQYF. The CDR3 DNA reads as TGTGCCAGCAGCGTCAATACTAGCCCTCTCGCTACGCAGTATTTT.

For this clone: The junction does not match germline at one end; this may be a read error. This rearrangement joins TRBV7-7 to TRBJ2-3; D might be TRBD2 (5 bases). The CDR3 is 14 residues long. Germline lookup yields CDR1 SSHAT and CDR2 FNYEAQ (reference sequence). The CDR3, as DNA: TGTGCTAGCAGTCGGGGATCTAACACAGATACGCAGTATTTT. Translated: CASSRGSNTDTQYF.

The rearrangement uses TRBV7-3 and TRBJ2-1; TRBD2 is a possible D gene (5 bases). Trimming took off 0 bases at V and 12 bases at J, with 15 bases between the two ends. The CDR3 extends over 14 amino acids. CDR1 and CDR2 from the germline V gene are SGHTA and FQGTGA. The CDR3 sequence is CASSLTFGDSLQFF. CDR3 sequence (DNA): TGTGCCAGCAGCTTAACGTTCGGGGATTCGTTGCAGTTCTTC.

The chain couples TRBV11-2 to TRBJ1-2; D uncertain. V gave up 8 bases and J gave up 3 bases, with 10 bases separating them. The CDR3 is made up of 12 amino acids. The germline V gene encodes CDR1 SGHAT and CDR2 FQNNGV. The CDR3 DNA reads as TGTGCCAGCCGGGCGGGTTACTATGGCTACACCTTC. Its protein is CASRAGYYGYTF.

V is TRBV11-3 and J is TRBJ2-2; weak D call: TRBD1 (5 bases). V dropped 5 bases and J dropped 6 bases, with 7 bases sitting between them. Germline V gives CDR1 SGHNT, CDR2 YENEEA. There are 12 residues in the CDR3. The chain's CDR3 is CASSPRAGELFF. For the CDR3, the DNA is TGTGCCAGCAGCCCCAGGGCCGGGGAGCTGTTTTTT.

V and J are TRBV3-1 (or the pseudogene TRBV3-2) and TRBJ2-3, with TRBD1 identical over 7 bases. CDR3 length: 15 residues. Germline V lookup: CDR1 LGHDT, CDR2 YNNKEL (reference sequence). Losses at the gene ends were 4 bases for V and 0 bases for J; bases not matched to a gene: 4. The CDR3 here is CASSPSTGSTDTQYF. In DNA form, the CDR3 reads TGTGCCAGCAGCCCGTCGACAGGGAGCACAGATACGCAGTATTTT.

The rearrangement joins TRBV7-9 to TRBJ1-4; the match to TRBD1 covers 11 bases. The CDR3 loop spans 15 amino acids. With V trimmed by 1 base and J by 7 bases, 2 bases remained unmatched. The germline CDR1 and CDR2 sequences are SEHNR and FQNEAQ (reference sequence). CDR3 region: CASSLVGTGGEKLFF. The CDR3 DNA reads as TGTGCCAGCAGCTTAGTCGGGACAGGGGGTGAAAAACTGTTTTTT.